The T cell receptor (beta chain) described here comes from a study of breast tumors, draining lymph nodes, adjacent tissues. TCRdb ran MiXCR on the multiplex PCR reads and lists one entry per CDR3 protein. The repertoire holds around 43,000 distinct CDR3 sequences, with 23% as singletons. Per germline, CDR1 SGHAT and CDR2 FQNNGV. This CDR3 comprises 15 residues. With 2 bases removed from V and 7 bases from J, the gap between germline ends came to 18 bases. This clonotype appeared a few times. The source of this sequence is a female donor with breast cancer. Some clones in this sample may be carry-over from other donors' samples. The sequenced sample was breast tumor tissue. This chain joins TRBV11-2 and TRBJ2-7, with a weak D call TRBD1 (5 bases). The CDR3 reads CASSLFRVGSKEQYF. CDR3 nucleotide sequence: TGTGCCAGCAGCTTATTCAGGGTGGGCTCGAAGGAGCAGTACTTC.